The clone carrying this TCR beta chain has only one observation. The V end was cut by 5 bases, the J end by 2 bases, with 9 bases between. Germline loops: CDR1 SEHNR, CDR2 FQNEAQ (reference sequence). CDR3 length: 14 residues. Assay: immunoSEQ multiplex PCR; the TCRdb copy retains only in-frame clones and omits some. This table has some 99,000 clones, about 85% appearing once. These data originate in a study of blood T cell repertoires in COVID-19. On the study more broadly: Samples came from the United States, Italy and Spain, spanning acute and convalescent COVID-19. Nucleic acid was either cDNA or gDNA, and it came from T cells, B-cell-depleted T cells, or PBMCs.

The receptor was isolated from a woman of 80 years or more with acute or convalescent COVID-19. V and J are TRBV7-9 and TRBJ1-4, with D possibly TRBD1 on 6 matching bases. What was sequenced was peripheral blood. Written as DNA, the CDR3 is TGTGCCAGCAGCCAGGGGTTGACTAATGAAAAACTGTTTTTT. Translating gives CASSQGLTNEKLFF.